This T cell receptor (beta chain) was found in a study of HIV-infected patients and healthy controls (dated by TCRdb to about 2014). Broadly, across the study: Although they stayed below normal ranges, CD4 counts in about 90% of the 16 patients rose modestly but significantly after three months of therapy. Viral load fell below detection in about 65% of the 16 patients by the second bleed and in all patients following a further year of therapy. Whether deep TCR repertoire sequencing of small blood samples from HIV patients could capture immune perturbation and reconstitution was tested in the study. CD8 counts did not change consistently during early therapy, while the CD4:CD8 ratio increased slightly. Patients lacked overall T-cell lymphocytopenia, and total CDR3 counts per chain did not differ significantly from controls.

Points the paper makes about the study in general: MAIT cell alpha-chain CDR3s were present at high frequency in healthy controls but severely depleted in HIV+ repertoires. Using whole blood restricted sequencing depth and prevented separating the dynamics of distinct T-cell subpopulations. By Jaccard index and by the count of highly shared sequences, healthy controls shared more CDR3s between individuals than HIV+ patients did. Alpha-beta chain pairing was not determined in the samples. During therapy, HIV-associated CDR3s significantly decreased in frequency, while CMV-associated CDR3s did not change significantly, though most became more frequent. Compared with untreated HIV+ repertoires, healthy control repertoires had roughly threefold more distinct CDR3s and higher Shannon diversity. The observed differences in diversity could not be explained by the slight differences in age and sex profiles between the study cohorts. Size-matched repertoire data did not replicate the apparent post-therapy recovery of the Gini index in HIV-infected patients. Comparisons were complicated by unequal numbers of distinct sequences between patients and controls, and rare events from HIV-infected data were overweighted by size-matching. Significantly higher mean Gini indices were seen in HIV-infected repertoires than in controls, possibly reflecting oligoclonality. HLA typing of donors was not performed in the study. Compared with controls, HIV-infected patients showed significantly different mean usage of eight alpha and eight beta V genes. A major limit on how widely the findings apply, in the view of the authors, was that only sixteen HIV-infected individuals were processed.

Reverse transcription of approximately 500 ng RNA was performed with SuperScript III using primers directed against the alpha and beta constant regions. Separate libraries for the alpha and beta chains were generated through chain-specific third strand synthesis that incorporated multiplexing indices. The protocol used a single primer pair to amplify all rearrangements within a chain, which avoided primer bias, and attached molecular barcodes to each cDNA molecule. Purified cDNA was ligated with T4 RNA Ligase 1 onto a 5' RACE adapter bearing a random hexamer and the SP2 sequencing primer site. The authors primed second strand synthesis from the SP2 site with Phusion polymerase and used slow temperature ramps to favor optimal annealing. Joined together, two random hexamer sequences that had both been added before amplification formed the 12-nucleotide barcode of each molecule. A brief initial PCR introduced P5 and P7 adapter elements together with a second index, and a roughly 25-cycle amplification PCR using P5s and P7 primers was subsequently performed. Libraries received around 29 PCR cycles in total, were quantified on a Qubit, sized on a Bioanalyzer, and diluted to 4 nM. Normalized libraries were sequenced on an Illumina MiSeq with 2 x 250 paired-end kits. MinElute columns were the means by which the reverse transcription reactions were cleaned up, and the reactions were eluted into approximately 10 ul Tris-Cl. The adapter ligations were run for roughly 25 hours at 16 degrees C, and AMPure XP beads at a 1:1 ratio were afterwards used to clean them. The source study handled its data this way. Demultiplexed FASTQ files were processed with a modified Decombinator that output V, J, insert and barcode information. Sequences sharing a barcode but differing from the dominant sequence were discarded as errors, and barcodes clustered at Levenshtein distance 3 were counted to estimate original cDNA molecules. Downstream analyses used R packages ineq, vegan, igraph and RCytoscape, with IMGT nomenclature and CDR3 definitions. V gene usage was computed over distinct sequences, each TCR counted once to avoid skew from clonal expansion. Within a donor, similarity networks joined unique CDR3 amino acid sequences in every case where two of them were separated by a single Levenshtein edit. The authors compiled published HIV-specific CDR3s (about 92 alpha, around 740 beta) and CMV-specific CDR3s (roughly twelve alpha, a few hundred beta) and searched for them in the repertoires. It was shown by random subsampling to size-matched repertoires that the decreased diversity of patients was not caused by their lower sequence numbers. TCRdb cleaned the public reads at Q25 with fastp, built clones with MiXCR and kept in-frame beta chains. Duplicate CDR3 protein sequences are folded into a single record with the most common DNA and genes. TCRdb's processing, not the study's, gives the V and J calls here. In this sample the table shows about 5,500 distinct CDR3 sequences, 7% to 10% of which occur a single time. The leading ten clones occupy just under 20% of the sample.

Since whole blood was used without any cell fractionation, the repertoire reflected all peripheral T cells in unsorted form. For RNA extraction, an approximately 2.3 ml sample of peripheral blood was drawn into Tempus tubes. The first sixteen eligible patients were processed from the enrolled HIV-infected adults, who had not yet received antiretroviral therapy and were about to begin treatment. Patients with febrile or AIDS-related illness, tumors, hepatitis B or C coinfection, immunomodulatory therapy, recent vaccination or treatment interruptions were excluded from enrollment. Residual genomic DNA was removed with the TURBO-DNase kit and globin mRNA was depleted with GLOBINclear. Pretreatment blood was drawn from HIV-infected patients immediately prior to the initiation of antiretroviral therapy. The junction carries 11 bases between V and J, which are trimmed by 4 bases and 8 bases respectively. CDR1 GTSNPN and CDR2 SVGIG were looked up in the germline V gene (reference sequence). The CDR3 runs 11 residues from the cysteine to the phenylalanine. The entry retains the CDR3 DNA only, 33 bases that are in frame from base 1.

This clonotype was found many times. There is no known antigen for this receptor. There are no base qualities to consult, and no much larger clone falls within one base. The chain is assembled from TRBV30 and TRBJ1-1; no confident D gene assignment can be made. Sequenced here: blood, sampled before antiretroviral therapy. The TCR originated in an adult with HIV infection. Here is the DNA: TGTGCCTGGATGAGGGCAGCGGAAGCTTTCTTT. This is translated as CAWMRAAEAFF.